This TCR beta chain derives from a study of cytomegalovirus exposure and HLA in healthy donors. The PCR was carried out with 60 Vbeta primers and 13 Jbeta primers. TCRdb's copy holds only in-frame clones and misses some; the assay was immunoSEQ multiplex PCR. The data show 90,000 to 100,000 clones, around 82% seen once. V was trimmed by 0 bases and J by 2 bases, leaving 5 bases between them. CDR3 size: 13 residues. Germline V gene sequence: CDR1 SGDLS, CDR2 YYNGEE. Sequencing used PBMCs. The chain has TRBV9 and TRBJ2-5; D gene unclear. The TCR comes from a woman between 55 and 75 years old in good health and CMV-seronegative. The CDR3 loop reads CASSVGTQETQYF. CDR3 DNA sequence: TGTGCCAGCAGCGTAGGCACACAAGAGACCCAGTACTTC.